The next 7 T cell receptor beta chains were all read from a single sample in a study of shared clonotypes between healthy human individuals. Naive CD8 cells lacked CD45RO, underwent positive selection for CCR7 and left out terminally differentiated effector memory CD45RA+ cells. The method was immunoSEQ multiplex PCR; TCRdb's version includes in-frame clones alone and lacks a portion of them. Of approximately 600,000 clones in the sample, approximately 95% were seen once. The sample was naive CD8+ T cells sorted from blood. These TCRs come from a woman in her twenties or thirties in good health.

The chain carries TRBV9 and TRBJ2-1, with a tentative D call TRBD2 (7 bases). Germline V gives CDR1 SGDLS, CDR2 YYNGEE. Trimming removed 0 bases from V and 5 bases from J, with 15 bases in between. The CDR3 length is 16 residues. CDR3 amino acids: CASSVAGGGDDNEQFF. The CDR3 region has the DNA TGTGCCAGCAGCGTAGCCGGCGGGGGCGACGACAATGAGCAGTTCTTC.

This CDR3 reads CASSTLPLGPSGANVLTF. The CDR3 region has the DNA TGTGCCAGCAGTACGCTACCCCTCGGACCCTCTGGGGCCAACGTCCTGACTTTC. The chain recombines TRBV27 with TRBJ2-6; D not resolved. V lost 5 bases and J 0 bases, leaving 17 bases between the germline ends. Germline V lookup: CDR1 MNHEY, CDR2 SMNVEV (reference sequence). The CDR3 runs 18 residues.

The rearrangement joins TRBV30 to TRBJ1-4; no reliable D call. The CDR3 has 11 residues. V was pared by 3 bases and J by 8 bases, with 7 bases between. CDR1 and CDR2 (germline): GTSNPN, SVGIG (reference sequence). CDR3 nucleotides: TGTGCCTGGAGCAATTCGGAAAAACTGTTTTTT. This codes for CAWSNSEKLFF.

V is TRBV27 and J is TRBJ2-7, with 9 positions matching TRBD2. V was pared by 3 bases and J by 5 bases, with 8 bases of the junction left unmatched. This CDR3 comprises 15 residues. Germline CDR1 MNHEY, CDR2 SMNVEV (reference sequence). The CDR3 bases are TGTGCCAGCAGTTTGGGCTTGGGACTAGCCCACGAGCAGTACTTC. It translates to CASSLGLGLAHEQYF.

The rearrangement uses TRBV28 and TRBJ1-5; 11 nucleotides align to TRBD1. Germline V gene lookup returns CDR1 MDHEN and CDR2 SYDVKM. The ends lost 6 bases at V and 7 bases at J; junction bases unmatched: 8. This CDR3 region has 15 residues. As DNA, the CDR3 is TGTGCCAGCAGCGACGGGACAGGGGGTTACCAGCCCCAGCATTTT. It codes for CASSDGTGGYQPQHF.

The chain joins TRBV5-4 to TRBJ2-2, with a tentative D call TRBD1 (6 bases). CDR3 length: 16 amino acids. V was trimmed by 4 bases and J by 6 bases, leaving 19 bases between them. CDR1 is SGHNT, CDR2 YYREEE, per germline (reference sequence). DNA of the CDR3: TGTGCCAGCAGCGCTTATATAGGGGGATCTTCCGGGGAGCTGTTTTTT. This translates into CASSAYIGGSSGELFF.

This CDR3 reads CASSNSGRNTDTQYF. The CDR3 region has the DNA TGTGCCAGCAGTAATAGCGGGAGAAACACAGATACGCAGTATTTT. The chain has TRBV6-6 and TRBJ2-3; TRBD2 agrees at 9 bases. V gave up 5 bases and J gave up 2 bases; unmatched junction bases: 5. The CDR3 consists of 15 residues. CDR1 and CDR2 (germline): MNHNY, SVGAGI (reference sequence).